The present T cell receptor beta chain was sequenced within a study of graft-versus-host responses after intestinal transplantation. This clone was detected a few times. Trimming stripped 8 bases from V and 11 bases from J, with 12 bases between. CDR3 length: 10 amino acids. Germline CDR1 MDHEN, CDR2 SYDVKM. Sequenced by immunoSEQ multiplex PCR; TCRdb stores in-frame clones only, minus some. The sample includes about 97,000 clones, roughly 90% seen only once; the top ten take roughly a sixth. This TCR was recovered from a human patient who received an intestinal transplant, so some T cells may come from the graft donor. The chain has TRBV28 and TRBJ1-1; a possible D gene is TRBD1 (5 bases). The source was PBMCs, collected 453 days after intestinal transplant. The CDR3 spells CASGTGRAFF. In DNA, the CDR3 is TGTGCCAGCGGGACGGGGAGGGCTTTCTTT.